The following is a T cell receptor (beta chain) sequence with its context. Other nucleotide sequences from this sample produce the same CDR3. This sample stems from a study of blood T cell repertoires in COVID-19. Turning to the study itself: Acute and convalescent COVID-19 specimens originated in the United States, Italy and Spain.

Assay: immunoSEQ multiplex PCR; the TCRdb copy retains only in-frame clones and omits some. The sample holds about 100,000 clones, 80% seen once. The CDR3 is 14 residues long. The germline V gene has CDR1 WSHSY and CDR2 SAAADI. The ends lost 3 bases at V and 1 base at J; junction bases unmatched: 1. The receptor was derived from a human donor in a cohort sampled during active COVID-19. The sequenced sample consisted of peripheral blood. The V gene is TRBV10-2, the J gene TRBJ1-1; 8 bases are a match to TRBD1. CDR3 residues: CASSEGQGNTEAFF. The CDR3 DNA follows: TGCGCCAGCAGTGAAGGACAGGGGAACACTGAAGCTTTCTTT.